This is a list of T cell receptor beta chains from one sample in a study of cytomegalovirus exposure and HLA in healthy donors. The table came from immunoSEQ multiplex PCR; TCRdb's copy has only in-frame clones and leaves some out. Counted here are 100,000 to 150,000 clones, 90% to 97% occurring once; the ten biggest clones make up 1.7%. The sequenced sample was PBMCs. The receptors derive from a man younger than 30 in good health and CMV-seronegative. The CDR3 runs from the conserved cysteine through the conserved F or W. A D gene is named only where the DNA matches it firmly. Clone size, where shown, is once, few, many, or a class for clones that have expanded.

CDR3nt: TGCGCCAGCAGTGGGGAGGCCGGAGGGTTGGGCAATCAGCCCCAGCATTTT; CDR3aa: CASSGEAGGLGNQPQHF; abundance: -; d_gene: -; j_gene: TRBJ1-5; v_gene: TRBV10-1
CDR3nt: TGTGCCAGCAGTTACTCGAATCTGGGAGGAGGCGAGCAGTACTTC; CDR3aa: CASSYSNLGGGEQYF; abundance: -; d_gene: -; j_gene: TRBJ2-7; v_gene: TRBV6-5
CDR3nt: TGTGCCAGCAGCGTAGAATCGGGGGGAGAGACCCAGTACTTC; CDR3aa: CASSVESGGETQYF; abundance: -; d_gene: TRBD2; j_gene: TRBJ2-5; v_gene: TRBV9
CDR3nt: TGTGCCAGCAGTCGCGGGACAGGGGCCGGTGGGACTGAAGCTTTCTTT; CDR3aa: CASSRGTGAGGTEAFF; abundance: -; d_gene: TRBD1; j_gene: TRBJ1-1; v_gene: TRBV6-6
CDR3nt: TGTGCCTGGAGTCCTGGGGGGAACGAGCAGTACTTC; CDR3aa: CAWSPGGNEQYF; abundance: -; d_gene: -; j_gene: TRBJ2-7; v_gene: TRBV30
CDR3nt: TGCGCCAGCAGCCCGGGGGGCGGAACCTGGGGAGAGACCCAGTACTTC; CDR3aa: CASSPGGGTWGETQYF; abundance: -; d_gene: -; j_gene: TRBJ2-5; v_gene: TRBV5-1
CDR3nt: TGTGCCAGCAGCCCGCATGGGGGGACGTGGGATACGCAGTATTTT; CDR3aa: CASSPHGGTWDTQYF; abundance: -; d_gene: -; j_gene: TRBJ2-3; v_gene: TRBV11-2
CDR3nt: TGTGCCAGCAGCGTCGGACTAGCGGGAGAGGAGGGTACGCAGTATTTT; CDR3aa: CASSVGLAGEEGTQYF; abundance: -; d_gene: TRBD2; j_gene: TRBJ2-3; v_gene: TRBV9
CDR3nt: TGTGCCAGTAGCACCGACTCCATCACCGGGGAGCTGTTTTTT; CDR3aa: CASSTDSITGELFF; abundance: -; d_gene: -; j_gene: TRBJ2-2; v_gene: TRBV19
CDR3nt: TGTGCCAGCAGTTCCTTCGGGGAGAACACCGGGGAGCTGTTTTTT; CDR3aa: CASSSFGENTGELFF; abundance: -; d_gene: -; j_gene: TRBJ2-2; v_gene: TRBV27
CDR3nt: TGTGCCAGCAGCTTAGGGCACGGGGGCTCCTACGAGCAGTACTTC; CDR3aa: CASSLGHGGSYEQYF; abundance: -; d_gene: -; j_gene: TRBJ2-7; v_gene: TRBV7-7
CDR3nt: TGCGCCAGCAGCCAAGATCAGGGTTCCTACAATGAGCAGTTCTTC; CDR3aa: CASSQDQGSYNEQFF; abundance: -; d_gene: -; j_gene: TRBJ2-1; v_gene: TRBV4-3
CDR3nt: TGTGCCAGCAGTGAAGGGCGAATAGCCCCCTACAATGAGCAGTTCTTC; CDR3aa: CASSEGRIAPYNEQFF; abundance: -; d_gene: -; j_gene: TRBJ2-1; v_gene: TRBV6-1
CDR3nt: TGTGCCAGCGGGAGGTCCTCCTACAATGAGCAGTTCTTC; CDR3aa: CASGRSSYNEQFF; abundance: -; d_gene: -; j_gene: TRBJ2-1; v_gene: TRBV2
CDR3nt: TGCAGCGTCGGAAGGGGTCCCAGCCTATATTTT; CDR3aa: CSVGRGPSLYF; abundance: -; d_gene: -; j_gene: TRBJ1-3; v_gene: TRBV29-1
CDR3nt: TGTGCCAGCAGCCTCTACACCGGGGAGCTGTTTTTT; CDR3aa: CASSLYTGELFF; abundance: -; d_gene: -; j_gene: TRBJ2-2; v_gene: TRBV27
CDR3nt: TGTGCAAGTCGCTCCGGGACTAGCGGCTACGAGCAGTACTTC; CDR3aa: CASRSGTSGYEQYF; abundance: -; d_gene: -; j_gene: TRBJ2-7; v_gene: TRBV12-2
CDR3nt: TGTGCCAGCAGCTTAAGCCTAAACAATGAGCAGTTCTTC; CDR3aa: CASSLSLNNEQFF; abundance: few; d_gene: -; j_gene: TRBJ2-1; v_gene: TRBV11-2
CDR3nt: TGTGCCAGCAGTGAAAACAGCCACAATGAGCAGTTCTTC; CDR3aa: CASSENSHNEQFF; abundance: -; d_gene: -; j_gene: TRBJ2-1; v_gene: TRBV6-4
CDR3nt: TGTGCCAGCAGCCCCGCCGGGACTAGCGGTTCCCTTGGGTCCTACAATGAGCAGTTCTTC; CDR3aa: CASSPAGTSGSLGSYNEQFF; abundance: -; d_gene: TRBD2; j_gene: TRBJ2-1; v_gene: TRBV13
CDR3nt: TGTGCCAGCAGGAACACCGGGTTTCCCATAACAGATACGCAGTATTTT; CDR3aa: CASRNTGFPITDTQYF; abundance: -; d_gene: -; j_gene: TRBJ2-3; v_gene: TRBV6-6
CDR3nt: TGTGCCGCCTATGTAGGGGTGAACACCGGGGAGCTGTTTTTT; CDR3aa: CAAYVGVNTGELFF; abundance: -; d_gene: -; j_gene: TRBJ2-2; v_gene: TRBV30
CDR3nt: TGTGCCAGCTCACCACCGGCAGCGGGAGGGCCGGGAACCGGGGAGCTGTTTTTT; CDR3aa: CASSPPAAGGPGTGELFF; abundance: -; d_gene: TRBD2; j_gene: TRBJ2-2; v_gene: TRBV18
CDR3nt: TGCAGCGTTGACCCCCGGGACAGGGTCGGTAAGGATGAGCAGTTCTTC; CDR3aa: CSVDPRDRVGKDEQFF; abundance: -; d_gene: TRBD1; j_gene: TRBJ2-1; v_gene: TRBV29-1
CDR3nt: TGTGCCAGCAGCTTCGGACAGGGGACCTACGAGCAGTACTTC; CDR3aa: CASSFGQGTYEQYF; abundance: -; d_gene: TRBD1; j_gene: TRBJ2-7; v_gene: TRBV11-1
CDR3nt: TGTGCCAGCAGTTGGGAGAGCACAGATACGCAGTATTTT; CDR3aa: CASSWESTDTQYF; abundance: -; d_gene: -; j_gene: TRBJ2-3; v_gene: TRBV2
CDR3nt: TGTGCCAGCAGTGAGCAAGCGGGAGCCCCAGATACGCAGTATTTT; CDR3aa: CASSEQAGAPDTQYF; abundance: -; d_gene: TRBD2; j_gene: TRBJ2-3; v_gene: TRBV6-4
CDR3nt: TGTGCCAGCAGCCCCCAGGGGGCGGCAAGCTCTGGAAACACCATATATTTT; CDR3aa: CASSPQGAASSGNTIYF; abundance: -; d_gene: TRBD1; j_gene: TRBJ1-3; v_gene: TRBV9
CDR3nt: TGTGCCAGCAGCCCGGACTGGGGATACAATGAGCAGTTCTTC; CDR3aa: CASSPDWGYNEQFF; abundance: -; d_gene: -; j_gene: TRBJ2-1; v_gene: TRBV5-4
CDR3nt: TGTGCCAGCGGTGGGGCGGCTGGGGCCAACGTCCTGACTTTC; CDR3aa: CASGGAAGANVLTF; abundance: -; d_gene: -; j_gene: TRBJ2-6; v_gene: TRBV6-5
CDR3nt: TGCGCCAGCAGCTTGGAAGGAGGGCCAGGGGGCTACAATGAGCAGTTCTTC; CDR3aa: CASSLEGGPGGYNEQFF; abundance: -; d_gene: -; j_gene: TRBJ2-1; v_gene: TRBV5-1
CDR3nt: TGTGCCAGCAGTAGGACTAGCGGGGGGGATTGGGATACGCAGTATTTT; CDR3aa: CASSRTSGGDWDTQYF; abundance: -; d_gene: TRBD2; j_gene: TRBJ2-3; v_gene: TRBV25-1
CDR3nt: TGTGCCAGCAGCTTAGGGGTCCCTAGCGGGTATGAGTTCTTC; CDR3aa: CASSLGVPSGYEFF; abundance: -; d_gene: TRBD2; j_gene: TRBJ2-1; v_gene: TRBV11-2
CDR3nt: TGTGCCAGTAGCCTTACTAATCAGCCCCAGCATTTT; CDR3aa: CASSLTNQPQHF; abundance: -; d_gene: -; j_gene: TRBJ1-5; v_gene: TRBV19
CDR3nt: TGTGCCAGCCTAGAAACCGGTAGCTACGAGCAGTACTTC; CDR3aa: CASLETGSYEQYF; abundance: few; d_gene: -; j_gene: TRBJ2-7; v_gene: TRBV11-1